The TCR beta chain described here comes from a study of blood T cell repertoires in COVID-19. Looked up from germline, CDR1 is KGHSH and CDR2 is LQKENI. V trimming: 6 bases; J trimming: 6 bases; junction bases outside the gene matches: 12. The CDR3 runs 15 residues. Data came from immunoSEQ multiplex PCR; TCRdb stores just in-frame clones and leaves some out. This table holds about 73,000 clones, approximately 80% found once. V gene TRBV18 combines with J gene TRBJ1-2; 8 nucleotides align to TRBD1. The sample was peripheral blood. The receptor was derived from an older woman with acute or convalescent COVID-19. CDR3 sequence (DNA): TGTGCCAGCTCCCAATCTTCAGGGGGCAAGGATGGCTACACCTTC. Protein sequence: CASSQSSGGKDGYTF.